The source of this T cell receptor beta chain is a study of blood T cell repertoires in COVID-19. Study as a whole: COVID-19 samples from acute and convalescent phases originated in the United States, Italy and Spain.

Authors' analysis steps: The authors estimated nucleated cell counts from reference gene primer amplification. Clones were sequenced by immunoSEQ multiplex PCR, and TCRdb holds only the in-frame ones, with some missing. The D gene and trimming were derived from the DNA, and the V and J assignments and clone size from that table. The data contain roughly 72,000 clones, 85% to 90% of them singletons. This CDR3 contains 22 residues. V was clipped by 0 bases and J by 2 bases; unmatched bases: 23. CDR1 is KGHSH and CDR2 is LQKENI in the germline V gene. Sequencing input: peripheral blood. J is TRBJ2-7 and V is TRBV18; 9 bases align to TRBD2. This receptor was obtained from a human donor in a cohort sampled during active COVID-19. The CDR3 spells CASSPPHRDGMVAGARAYEQYF. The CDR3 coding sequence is TGTGCCAGCTCACCACCTCACAGGGACGGGATGGTAGCGGGAGCGAGGGCCTACGAGCAGTACTTC.